This is a list of T cell receptor beta chains from one sample in a study of blood T cell repertoires in COVID-19. Profiled with immunoSEQ multiplex PCR; TCRdb holds only in-frame clones, not every one. This sample carries approximately 500,000 clones, 70% to 90% of them seen once, and the ten largest clones take approximately 3%. The sequenced sample was peripheral blood. Source of these receptors: a human donor in a cohort sampled during active COVID-19. Both conserved end residues are part of each CDR3. The D gene is left open where the match is weak. Clone size appears in some rows only: once, few, many, or a class for an expanded clone.

j_gene,d_gene,abundance,v_gene,CDR3nt,CDR3aa
TRBJ1-2,-,once,TRBV19,TGTGCCAGTAGTTCCAGGGACTATGGCTACACCTTC,CASSSRDYGYTF
TRBJ2-2,TRBD2,-,TRBV9,TGTGCCAGCAGCGTAGCACTAGCGGGAGTTACCGGGGAGCTGTTTTTT,CASSVALAGVTGELFF
TRBJ1-1,-,-,TRBV28,TGTGCCACCAGACCTAAACCGAACACTGAAGCTTTCTTT,CATRPKPNTEAFF
TRBJ2-5,TRBD1,-,TRBV15,TGTGCCACCAGCAGAGAACAGGGGTACCAAGAGACCCAGTACTTC,CATSREQGYQETQYF
TRBJ2-5,-,-,TRBV7-2,TGTGCCAGCAGCTCACGTCCTACGAGGTGGGAGACCCAGTACTTC,CASSSRPTRWETQYF
TRBJ2-6,TRBD2,-,TRBV4-3,TGCGCCAGCAGCCAAGGACTAGCGGGCCGAAACTCTGGGGCCAACGTCCTGACTTTC,CASSQGLAGRNSGANVLTF
TRBJ2-2,TRBD1,-,TRBV7-9,TGTGCCAGCGGGTCGCGGGACAGGGTAAATTCGTTCACCGGGGAGCTGTTTTTT,CASGSRDRVNSFTGELFF
TRBJ1-1,-,-,TRBV29-1,TGCAGCGTTGGGCAGGGGCCCTCGCGCGCTGAAGCTTTCTTT,CSVGQGPSRAEAFF
TRBJ2-2,-,once,TRBV19,TGTGCCAGTCGGAGAAACACCGGGGAGCTGTTTTTT,CASRRNTGELFF
TRBJ2-1,TRBD1,-,TRBV19,TGTGCCAGTAGTAAAAAGAGGGGGCAATACTCCTACAATGAGCAGTTCTTC,CASSKKRGQYSYNEQFF
TRBJ1-2,-,-,TRBV5-1,TGCGCCAGCAGCAGACTACAGGGTGGGGATGGCTACACCTTC,CASSRLQGGDGYTF
TRBJ2-7,-,few,TRBV14,TGTGCCAGCAGCCAAGTATCAGCCTACGAGCAGTACTTC,CASSQVSAYEQYF
TRBJ2-2,TRBD2,-,TRBV7-3,TGTGCCAGCAGCCTGGCTGGCGGGAGGCCCACCGGGGAGCTGTTTTTT,CASSLAGGRPTGELFF
TRBJ1-6,-,-,TRBV28,TGTGCCAGCAGTTTGGGGGCCAGGGGTTATAATTCACCCCTCCACTTT,CASSLGARGYNSPLHF
TRBJ2-5,TRBD1,many,TRBV9,TGTGCCAGCAGCGGGGGACAGGGGGATGTGTACCAAGAGACCCAGTACTTC,CASSGGQGDVYQETQYF
TRBJ2-2,-,once,TRBV6-5,TGTGCCAGCCAGGGGTACGGGGAGCTGTTTTTT,CASQGYGELFF
TRBJ2-3,-,-,TRBV5-1,TGCGCCAGCAGCTTGGAAGGCAGGGTAAACCCAGATACGCAGTATTTT,CASSLEGRVNPDTQYF
TRBJ2-1,-,-,TRBV19,TGTGCCAGTAGTATTTTCGACTCCGGGATCCACAATGAGCAGTTCTTC,CASSIFDSGIHNEQFF
TRBJ1-3,TRBD1,-,TRBV30,TGTGCCGGGGACAGCCGCTCTGGAAACACCATATATTTT,CAGDSRSGNTIYF
TRBJ1-1,-,-,TRBV7-9,TGTGCCAGCAGCTTAGGCCAGGGAACGAACACTGAAGCTTTCTTT,CASSLGQGTNTEAFF
TRBJ1-1,-,-,TRBV6-5,TGTGCCAACAAACGCAACCTGGACACTGAAGCTTTCTTT,CANKRNLDTEAFF
TRBJ2-7,TRBD1,-,TRBV5-4,TGTGCCAGCAGCTTCCCGGGACAGGGCTTCTACGAGCAGTACTTC,CASSFPGQGFYEQYF
TRBJ1-5,-,-,TRBV3-1/TRBV3-2,TGTGCCAGCAGCCAAGATCTCGGAGGGGTGAGCAATCAGCCCCAGCATTTT,CASSQDLGGVSNQPQHF
TRBJ1-2,-,-,TRBV6-6,TGTGCCAGCAGTTACGACTTCCTGGCCGGCTACACCTTC,CASSYDFLAGYTF
TRBJ2-1,TRBD1,-,TRBV11-3,TGTGCCAGCAGCCGCTCACAGGGGGAGTACAATGAGCAGTTCTTC,CASSRSQGEYNEQFF
TRBJ2-7,-,-,TRBV9,TGTGCCAGCAGCGTAGTCGAAGCTTTCTCCGAGCAGTACTTC,CASSVVEAFSEQYF
TRBJ1-3,TRBD1,-,TRBV10-3,TGTGCCATCAGGGGACAGGGGGGAGGAAACACCATATATTTT,CAIRGQGGGNTIYF
TRBJ2-7,TRBD2,-,TRBV7-2,TGTGCCAGCAGCGTACGATTTTTAGCGGGAGCCCAGCAGTACTTC,CASSVRFLAGAQQYF
TRBJ2-3,-,-,TRBV19,TGTGCCAGTAGTTTATCACCGGGACTCGCTAGCACAGATACGCAGTATTTT,CASSLSPGLASTDTQYF
TRBJ2-1,TRBD2,-,TRBV24-1,TGTGCCACCAGTGATTTCCGCGTGGGACTAGCGGGAGGTAATGAGCAGTTCTTC,CATSDFRVGLAGGNEQFF
TRBJ2-5,TRBD2,-,TRBV7-6,TGTGCCAGCAGCTTAGAACTTAGCGGGAGCCTTCTCTCTCTAGAGACCCAGTACTTC,CASSLELSGSLLSLETQYF
TRBJ2-3,-,-,TRBV5-4,TGTGCCAGCAGCCTTACAAGCGGGAGCACAGATACGCAGTATTTT,CASSLTSGSTDTQYF
TRBJ2-2,TRBD2,-,TRBV24-1,TGTGCCACCAGTGGGGGGGGACCGAACACCGGGGAGCTGTTTTTT,CATSGGGPNTGELFF
TRBJ2-1,TRBD2,-,TRBV4-3,TGCGCCAGCAGCCAAGTGGGATTAGTGGTAGCGGGAGCCCTAAGCTCCTACAATGAGCAGTTCTTC,CASSQVGLVVAGALSSYNEQFF
TRBJ2-7,TRBD2,-,TRBV18,TGTGCCAGCTCACCAGAGCGGACTAGCTCCAACGAGCAGTACTTC,CASSPERTSSNEQYF
TRBJ1-2,TRBD1,-,TRBV27,TGTGCCAGCAGTTTATCCCCCACAGGGGGCGCGGGCTACACCTTC,CASSLSPTGGAGYTF
TRBJ2-3,TRBD1,-,TRBV4-1,TGCGCCAGCAGCCACCCGCAGACTCAGGGGGATATCACAGATACGCAGTATTTT,CASSHPQTQGDITDTQYF
TRBJ1-1,-,-,TRBV11-3,TGTGCCAGCAGCTCCCAGGGTTTCACTGAAGCTTTCTTT,CASSSQGFTEAFF
TRBJ2-2,TRBD1,-,TRBV29-1,TGCAGCGTAGCAGGGGGCAGCGGGGAGCTGTTTTTT,CSVAGGSGELFF
TRBJ1-4,-,-,TRBV19,TGTGCCTCAGGTGGGGGGGAAAAACTGTTTTTT,CASGGGEKLFF
TRBJ2-7,-,-,TRBV7-9,TGTGCCAGCAGCCGGCAGGGCGAGCAGTACTTC,CASSRQGEQYF